Sequencing of this T cell receptor (beta chain) was carried out in a study of T cell responses to AZD1222 COVID-19 vaccine. CDR1 is SEHNR and CDR2 is FQNEAQ in the germline V gene (reference sequence). The CDR3 loop spans 15 amino acids. Trimming cost V 1 base and J 4 bases, with 14 bases left between them. Profiling relied on immunoSEQ multiplex PCR, and the TCRdb table lists in-frame clones only, not all of them. This table has roughly 100,000 clones, 82% appearing once. Overall study findings and caveats: Repertoire sampling happened only post peak T cell response.

On this clone itself: Antigen: not known.

This sample comprised peripheral blood, obtained on day 0 of AZD1222 vaccination. This receptor was taken from an adult in good health. The chain is built from TRBV7-9 and TRBJ2-7, with a tentative D call TRBD1 (6 bases). Written as DNA, the CDR3 is TGTGCCAGCAGCTTAGTGGGGTCAGGGGTATACGAGCAGTACTTC. Its protein product is CASSLVGSGVYEQYF.